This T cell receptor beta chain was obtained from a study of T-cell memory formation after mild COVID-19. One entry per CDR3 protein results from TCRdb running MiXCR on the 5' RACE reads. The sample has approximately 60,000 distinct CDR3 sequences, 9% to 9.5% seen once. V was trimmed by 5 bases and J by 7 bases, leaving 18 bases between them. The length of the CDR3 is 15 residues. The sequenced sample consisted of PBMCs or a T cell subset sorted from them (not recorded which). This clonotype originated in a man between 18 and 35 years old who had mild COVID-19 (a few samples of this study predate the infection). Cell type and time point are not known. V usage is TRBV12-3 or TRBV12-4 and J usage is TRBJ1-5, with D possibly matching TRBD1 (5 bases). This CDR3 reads CASSTRLGAYQPQHF. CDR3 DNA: TGTGCCAGCAGTACCCGACTAGGGGCGTACCAGCCCCAGCATTTT.